The subject of this entry is one T cell receptor (beta chain). The data derive from a study of OX40 agonist ivuxolimab in advanced cancers. At the level of the study: Patients were infused with ivuxolimab every 2 weeks at 0.01 to 10 mg/kg.

Sequencing was performed with immunoSEQ multiplex PCR; in TCRdb, only in-frame clones are kept and a portion is missing. In the table there are tens of thousands of clones, 85% of which are singletons. This clonotype was sampled from an adult with an advanced solid tumor such as melanoma, head and neck, liver or kidney cancer. Source: CD4+ or CD8+ T cells sorted from blood, taken in a trial of the OX40 agonist ivuxolimab.

The CDR3 here is CASSPAGEDGEKLFF. DNA of the CDR3: TGTGCCAGCAGCCCCGCAGGGGAGGATGGTGAAAAACTGTTTTTT. J is TRBJ1-4 and V is TRBV7-9; perhaps TRBD1 as D (6 bases). The CDR3 runs 15 residues. The germline V and J ends were trimmed by 5 bases and 7 bases, with 17 bases remaining between them. The germline CDR1 and CDR2 sequences are SEHNR and FQNEAQ (reference sequence).